This T cell receptor (beta chain) was recovered during a study of shared clonotypes between healthy human individuals. Regarding the study as a whole: Memory subsets generally showed lower estimated richness than naive subsets. Depth of sequencing was expected to influence donor clonotype sharing.

Cells designated naive CD8 were CD45RO-negative and were positively selected for CCR7, with terminally differentiated effector memory CD45RA+ cells excluded. The V gene's germline CDR1 is LNHDA and CDR2 SQIVND (reference sequence). Germline trimming cut 5 bases from V and 4 bases from J; bases unmatched to any gene: 3. This CDR3 is 14 amino acids long. Method: immunoSEQ multiplex PCR; TCRdb's copy keeps in-frame clones and lacks some. Counted here are hundreds of thousands of clones, roughly nine tenths occurring once; the ten biggest clones make up 24%. This clone was detected a few times. The antigen remains unidentified.

The sample taken for sequencing was naive CD8+ T cells sorted from blood. This receptor was identified in a man aged 30 to 39 in good health. The gene calls are TRBV19 and TRBJ1-2; 11 nucleotides align to TRBD1. The CDR3 nucleotides are TGTGCCAGTAGTCCAGGGACAGGGGGCTATGGCTACACCTTC. Translation gives CASSPGTGGYGYTF.